This T cell receptor (beta chain) was found in a study of cytomegalovirus exposure and HLA in healthy donors. On this clone itself: This sample includes further DNA sequences coding for the same CDR3.

PCR was performed using 60 Vbeta and 13 Jbeta primers. Sequencing was performed with immunoSEQ multiplex PCR; in TCRdb, only in-frame clones are kept and a portion is missing. This table holds over 150,000 clones, roughly 80% found once. The CDR3 runs to 16 residues. Germline V gene sequence: CDR1 SGHRS, CDR2 YFSETQ. The V gene end was trimmed by 4 bases and the J gene end by 7 bases; junction bases not matched to a gene: 15. This sequence was found in a man aged 50-59 years in good health and CMV-seropositive. Sequenced: PBMCs. The J gene is TRBJ1-2, the V gene TRBV5-1; 8 bases align to TRBD1. The CDR3 spells CASSPAGTGVLGGYTF. The DNA for the CDR3 is TGCGCCAGCAGCCCCGCTGGGACAGGAGTTTTGGGTGGCTACACCTTC. The complete variable domain, with remaining parts taken from reference TRBV5-1 and TRBJ1-2, reads KAGVTQTPRYLIKTRGQQVTLSCSPISGHRSVSWYQQTPGQGLQFLFEYFSETQRNKGNFPGRFSGRQFSNSRSEMNVSTLELGDSALYLCASSPAGTGVLGGYTFGSGTRLTVV.